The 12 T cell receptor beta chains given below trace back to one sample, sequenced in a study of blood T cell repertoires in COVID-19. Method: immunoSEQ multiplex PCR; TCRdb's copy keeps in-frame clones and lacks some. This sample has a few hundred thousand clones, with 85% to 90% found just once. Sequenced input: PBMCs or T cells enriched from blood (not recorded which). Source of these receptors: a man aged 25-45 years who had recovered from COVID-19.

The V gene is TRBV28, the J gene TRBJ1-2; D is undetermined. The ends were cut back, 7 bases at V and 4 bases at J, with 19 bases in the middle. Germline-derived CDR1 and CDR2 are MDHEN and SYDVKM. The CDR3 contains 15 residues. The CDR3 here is CASTTSLGRPYGYTF. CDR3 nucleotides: TGTGCCAGCACTACCTCCCTCGGGAGACCCTATGGCTACACCTTC.

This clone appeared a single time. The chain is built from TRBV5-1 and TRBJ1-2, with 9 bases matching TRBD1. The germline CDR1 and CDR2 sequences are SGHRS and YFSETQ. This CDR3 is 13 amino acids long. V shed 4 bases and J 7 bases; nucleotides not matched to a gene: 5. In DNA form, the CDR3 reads TGCGCCAGCAGCACCGGACAGGGGCTTGGCTACACCTTC. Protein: CASSTGQGLGYTF.

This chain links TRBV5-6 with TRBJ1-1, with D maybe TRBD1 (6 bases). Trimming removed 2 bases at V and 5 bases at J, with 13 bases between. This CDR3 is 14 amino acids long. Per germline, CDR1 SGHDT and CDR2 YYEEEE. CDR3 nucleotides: TGTGCCAGCAGCTTACCGACAGGCTTAACTGAAGCTTTCTTT. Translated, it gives CASSLPTGLTEAFF.

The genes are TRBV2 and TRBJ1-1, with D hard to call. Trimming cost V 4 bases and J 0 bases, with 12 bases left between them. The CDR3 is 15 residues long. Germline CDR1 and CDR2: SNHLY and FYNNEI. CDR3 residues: CASSVGPGMNTEAFF. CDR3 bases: TGTGCCAGCAGTGTCGGGCCGGGAATGAACACTGAAGCTTTCTTT.

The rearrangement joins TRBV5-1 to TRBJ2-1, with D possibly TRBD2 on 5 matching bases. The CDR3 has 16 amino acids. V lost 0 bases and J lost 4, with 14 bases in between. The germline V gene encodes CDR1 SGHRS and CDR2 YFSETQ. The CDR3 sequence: CASSLEGGQKYNEQFF. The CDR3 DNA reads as TGCGCCAGCAGCTTGGAAGGCGGGCAGAAATACAATGAGCAGTTCTTC.

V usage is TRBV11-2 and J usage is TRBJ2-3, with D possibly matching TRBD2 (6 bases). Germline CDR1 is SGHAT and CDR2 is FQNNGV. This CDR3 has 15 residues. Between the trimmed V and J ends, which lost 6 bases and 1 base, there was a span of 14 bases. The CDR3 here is CASRNSGLRTDTQYF. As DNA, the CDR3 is TGTGCCAGCAGGAACAGCGGGCTTCGCACAGATACGCAGTATTTT.

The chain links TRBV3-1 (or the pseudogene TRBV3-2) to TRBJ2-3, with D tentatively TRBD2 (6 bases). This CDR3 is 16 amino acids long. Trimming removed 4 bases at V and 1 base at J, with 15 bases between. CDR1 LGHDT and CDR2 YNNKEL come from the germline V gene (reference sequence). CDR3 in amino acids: CASSPSLQRGTDTQYF. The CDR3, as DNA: TGTGCCAGCAGCCCCTCCCTCCAGCGGGGCACAGATACGCAGTATTTT.

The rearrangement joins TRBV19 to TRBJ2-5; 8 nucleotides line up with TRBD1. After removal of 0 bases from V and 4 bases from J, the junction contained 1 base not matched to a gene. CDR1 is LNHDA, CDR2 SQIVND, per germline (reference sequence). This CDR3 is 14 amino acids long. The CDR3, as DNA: TGTGCCAGTAGTATAGACAGGGGGCGAGAGACCCAGTACTTC. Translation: CASSIDRGRETQYF.

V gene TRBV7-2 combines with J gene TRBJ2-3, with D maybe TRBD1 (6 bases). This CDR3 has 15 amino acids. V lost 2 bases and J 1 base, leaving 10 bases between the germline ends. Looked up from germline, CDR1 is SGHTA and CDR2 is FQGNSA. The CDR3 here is CASSLQQGGTDTQYF. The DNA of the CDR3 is TGTGCCAGCAGCTTACAACAGGGAGGCACAGATACGCAGTATTTT.

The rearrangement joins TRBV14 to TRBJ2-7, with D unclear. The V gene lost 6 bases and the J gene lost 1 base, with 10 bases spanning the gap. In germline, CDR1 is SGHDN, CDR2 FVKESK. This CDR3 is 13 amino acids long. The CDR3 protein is CASRPGTSYEQYF. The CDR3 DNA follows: TGTGCCAGCAGGCCGGGTACATCCTACGAGCAGTACTTC.

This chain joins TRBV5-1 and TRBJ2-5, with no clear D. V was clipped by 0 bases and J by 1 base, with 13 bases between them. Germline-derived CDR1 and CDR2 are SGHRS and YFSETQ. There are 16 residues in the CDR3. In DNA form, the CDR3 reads TGCGCCAGCAGCTTGGTACGGCGGCCAGCCCAAGAGACCCAGTACTTC. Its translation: CASSLVRRPAQETQYF.

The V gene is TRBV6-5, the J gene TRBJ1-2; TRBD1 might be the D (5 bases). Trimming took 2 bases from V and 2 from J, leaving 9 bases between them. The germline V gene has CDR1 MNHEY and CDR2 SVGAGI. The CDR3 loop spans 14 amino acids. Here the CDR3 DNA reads TGTGCCAGCAGTTACGAGAGACAGAACTATGGCTACACCTTC. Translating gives CASSYERQNYGYTF.